Given below is one TCR beta chain in context. The protocol was immunoSEQ multiplex PCR, while the TCRdb copy is restricted to in-frame clones and leaves out a portion. The sample records some 600,000 clones, approximately 96% being singletons. These data come from a study of shared clonotypes between healthy human individuals. CD45RO-negative CD8 cells positively selected for CCR7 made up the naive population, which excluded terminally differentiated effector memory CD45RA+ cells. Trimming pared 1 base from V and 3 bases from J, leaving 16 bases between. The CDR3 is made up of 15 amino acids. The germline CDR1 and CDR2 sequences are SQVTM and ANQGSEA.

The V gene is TRBV29-1, the J gene TRBJ2-7; D unclear. Sequenced material: naive CD8+ T cells sorted from blood. This TCR derives from a young woman in good health. The CDR3 reads CSVEGGVLGNYEQYF. CDR3 nucleotide sequence: TGCAGCGTTGAAGGTGGGGTTTTAGGAAACTACGAGCAGTACTTC.